This T cell receptor beta chain was obtained from a study of T cell changes during pregnancy in multiple sclerosis. Assay: immunoSEQ multiplex PCR; the TCRdb copy retains only in-frame clones and omits some. The sample lists roughly 42,000 clones, roughly nine tenths occurring once. This CDR3 comprises 17 residues. Germline V gene data show CDR1 as LGHNA and CDR2 as YSLEER. The junction had 8 bases not matched to a gene; V was cut back by 0 bases and J by 4 bases. Specimen: CD4+ T cells from peripheral blood mononuclear cells, collected before pregnancy. V gene TRBV4-3 combines with J gene TRBJ1-2, with 10 bases that match TRBD1. The TCR comes from a female donor with multiple sclerosis, enrolled in a pregnancy study. The DNA of the CDR3 is TGCGCCAGCAGCCAAGAAGCAGCCCGGACAGGGGGCTATGGCTACACCTTC. This encodes CASSQEAARTGGYGYTF.